This entry describes one TCR beta chain. Measured with immunoSEQ multiplex PCR; TCRdb has only the in-frame clones, and not every one. The top ten hold roughly 0.8% of the sample, which has 84,000 or so clones, around 80% seen once. The data were taken from a study of memory CD4+ T cells and cytomegalovirus serostatus. Single viable CD3+CD4+CD8-CD45RO+ cells were sorted as the memory CD4+ T cells. Serum IgG to CMV pp150, pp28, p38 and p52 defined serostatus. After thawing, CD4+ T cells were positively selected. The CDR3 covers 16 residues. Trimming shortened V by 0 bases and J by 5 bases, and 17 bases separated the two germline ends. The germline gives CDR1 SGHKS, CDR2 YYEKEE (reference sequence).

Source material: memory CD4+ T cells from blood. The sequence derives from an adult in good health and CMV-seronegative. The V and J genes are TRBV5-5 and TRBJ1-2; D is possibly TRBD1 (5 bases). CDR3 in DNA: TGTGCCAGCAGCTTGGCCGTCGGGGCCGCTGGGTATGGCTACACCTTC. Translating gives CASSLAVGAAGYGYTF. The full variable domain, with the rest looked up from reference TRBV5-5 and TRBJ1-2, is DAGVTQSPTHLIKTRGQQVTLRCSPISGHKSVSWYQQVLGQGPQFIFQYYEKEERGRGNFPDRFSARQFPNYSSELNVNALLLGDSALYLCASSLAVGAAGYGYTFGSGTRLTVV.